This TCR beta chain was sequenced for a study of cytomegalovirus exposure and HLA in healthy donors. Study results and caveats: Upon later analysis, HLA-associated TCR beta chains proved more clonally expanded than other, equally common chains. According to the study, 160 or so TCR beta chains were cytomegalovirus-associated.

This clone was picked up a small number of times. Antigen: not known. The CDR3 is made up of 13 amino acids. Germline values: CDR1 SGHTA, CDR2 FQGTGA. The trim removed 5 bases at V and 3 bases at J, leaving 3 bases unmatched. The PCR made use of 60 Vbeta and 13 Jbeta primers. Clones were read by immunoSEQ multiplex PCR, and TCRdb kept only the in-frame ones, dropping some. The sample yields some 180,000 clones, 70% to 80% seen once. This clonotype originated in a man aged 18 to 35 in good health and CMV-seronegative. Material for sequencing was PBMCs. The rearrangement uses TRBV7-3 and TRBJ2-5, with 7 bases lining up with TRBD2. CDR3 sequence: CASSPGREETQYF. The DNA for the CDR3 is TGTGCCAGCAGCCCTGGGAGGGAAGAGACCCAGTACTTC.